The T cell receptor (beta chain) described here comes from a study of T cell responses to AZD1222 COVID-19 vaccine. General study findings and limits: It should be noted that donors were predominantly white British and more often female, and clonal diversity was possibly underestimated.

Trimming took 3 bases from V and 0 from J, leaving 9 bases between them. The germline gives CDR1 GTSNPN, CDR2 SVGIG (reference sequence). This CDR3 region has 14 residues. The repertoire was sequenced with immunoSEQ multiplex PCR; TCRdb's copy has only in-frame clones and lacks some. The sample yields 95,000 to 150,000 clones, almost 95% seen once. Comment on this clone: Antigen unknown.

The TCR originated in an adult in good health. This specimen consisted of peripheral blood, obtained on day 0 of AZD1222 vaccination. The V gene is TRBV30, the J gene TRBJ1-3; D unclear. The CDR3 loop reads CAWRGWASGNTIYF. DNA for the CDR3: TGTGCCTGGAGGGGCTGGGCCTCTGGAAACACCATATATTTT.